This T cell receptor beta chain was retrieved from a study of cytomegalovirus exposure and HLA in healthy donors. Study-level points and caveats: In a later analysis, fewer than 20,000 TCR beta sequences were associated with HLA alleles at 0.05 false discovery rate. There were reportedly fewer N-insertions in an Asian-associated ancestry cluster than the roughly 700-donor mean, in a later analysis. It was in a later analysis that TCR association rates were seen to vary by HLA locus, highest for DRB1 and lowest for HLA-C. Apparent HLA restriction characterized most CMV-associated TCR beta chains in a later analysis.

Concerning this clone itself: Its antigen is still unknown. The junction shows a germline mismatch at one end, possibly a read error.

This CDR3 is built from 16 residues. CDR1 is SSHAT, CDR2 FNYEAQ, per germline (reference sequence). Vbeta (60) and Jbeta (13) primers were used in the PCR. Profiling relied on immunoSEQ multiplex PCR, and the TCRdb table lists in-frame clones only, not all of them. The sample includes approximately 160,000 clones, roughly two thirds of them seen just once. Sample: PBMCs. The rearrangement uses TRBV7-7 and TRBJ2-2; 10 bases align to TRBD1. This TCR was recovered from a woman aged 40 to 55 in good health and CMV-seropositive. The CDR3 DNA is TGTGCTAGCAGCTTGGGGACAGGGGCGAACACCGGGGAGCTGTTTTTT. This sequence encodes CASSLGTGANTGELFF.